In its sample, the clone carrying this TCR beta chain was seen a few times. This sample stems from a study of CD8+ T cells in alopecia areata. RNA was extracted and reverse transcribed into cDNA as the sequencing template. Here immunoSEQ multiplex PCR was the method, and the copy in TCRdb shows in-frame clones only, minus some. The profile covers 70,000 to 95,000 clones, with 51% appearing a single time and 5.5% to 6.5% taken by the ten largest. V lost 5 bases and J lost 5, with 15 bases in between. The CDR3 consists of 14 residues. Looked up from germline, CDR1 is SEHNR and CDR2 is FQNEAQ (reference sequence).

Sequenced input: NKG2D-high CD8+ T cells sorted from blood. The sequence was obtained from a human donor with alopecia areata. The rearrangement uses TRBV7-9 and TRBJ2-5; a weak D match, TRBD1 (6 bases). This CDR3 reads CASSIGGFRETQYF. For the CDR3, the DNA is TGTGCCAGCAGCATAGGGGGATTCCGGGAGACCCAGTACTTC.